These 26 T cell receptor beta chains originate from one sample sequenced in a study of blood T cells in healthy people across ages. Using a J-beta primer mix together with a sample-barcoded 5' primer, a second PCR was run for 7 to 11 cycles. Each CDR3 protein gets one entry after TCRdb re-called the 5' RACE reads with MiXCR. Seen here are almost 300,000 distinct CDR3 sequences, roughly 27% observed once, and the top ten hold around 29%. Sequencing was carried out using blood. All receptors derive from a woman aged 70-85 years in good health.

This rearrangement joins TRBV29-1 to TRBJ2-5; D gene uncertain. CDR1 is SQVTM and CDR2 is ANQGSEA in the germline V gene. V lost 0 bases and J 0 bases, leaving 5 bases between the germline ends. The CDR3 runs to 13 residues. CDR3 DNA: TGCAGCGTTGAAGAGCCTAACCAAGAGACCCAGTACTTC. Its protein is CSVEEPNQETQYF.

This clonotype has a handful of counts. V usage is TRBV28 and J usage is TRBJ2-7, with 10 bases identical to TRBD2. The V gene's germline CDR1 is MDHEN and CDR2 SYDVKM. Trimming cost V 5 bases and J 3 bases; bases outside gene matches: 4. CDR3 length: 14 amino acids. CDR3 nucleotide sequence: TGTGCCAGCAGTCACGGGACTAGCGACTACGAGCAGTACTTC. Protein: CASSHGTSDYEQYF.

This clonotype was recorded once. CDR3 nucleotides: TGTGCCAGCAGTGCGACAGGGGGCAACACCGGGGAGCTGTTTTTT. As protein: CASSATGGNTGELFF. The V call is TRBV9, the J call TRBJ2-2, with 10 bases that match TRBD1. Per germline, CDR1 SGDLS and CDR2 YYNGEE. V lost 5 bases, J lost 2 bases, and 3 bases stayed unmatched. The CDR3 totals 15 residues.

The CDR3 spells CASSFTKEQFF. The CDR3 region has the DNA TGTGCCAGCAGTTTTACGAAGGAGCAGTTCTTC. This sequence joins TRBV12-3 or TRBV12-4 and TRBJ2-1; no clear D gene. The V end was cut by 3 bases, the J end by 10 bases, with 7 bases between. The CDR3 runs to 11 residues.

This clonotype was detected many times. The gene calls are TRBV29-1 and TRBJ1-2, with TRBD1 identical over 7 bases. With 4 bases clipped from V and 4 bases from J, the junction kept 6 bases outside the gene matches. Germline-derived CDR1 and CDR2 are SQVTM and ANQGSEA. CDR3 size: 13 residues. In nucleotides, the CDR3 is TGCAGCGTTGGGGGGACAGTGGGCTATGGCTACACCTTC. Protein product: CSVGGTVGYGYTF.

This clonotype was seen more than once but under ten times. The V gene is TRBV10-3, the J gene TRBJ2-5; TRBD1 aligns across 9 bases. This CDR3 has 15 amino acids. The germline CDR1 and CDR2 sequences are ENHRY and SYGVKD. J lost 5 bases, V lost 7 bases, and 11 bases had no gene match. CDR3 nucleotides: TGTGCCATCAACCGGACAGGGGTGGGTGAGGAGACCCAGTACTTC. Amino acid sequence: CAINRTGVGEETQYF.

CDR3 residues: CASTLGDGRSGPTF. The CDR3 nucleotides are TGTGCCAGCACCTTGGGGGACGGACGGTCAGGGCCGACTTTC. The V gene is TRBV12-3 or TRBV12-4, the J gene TRBJ2-6; D possibly matches TRBD1 or TRBD2 (5 bases each). The CDR3 is made up of 14 amino acids. The germline V and J ends were trimmed by 7 bases and 18 bases, with 25 bases remaining between them.

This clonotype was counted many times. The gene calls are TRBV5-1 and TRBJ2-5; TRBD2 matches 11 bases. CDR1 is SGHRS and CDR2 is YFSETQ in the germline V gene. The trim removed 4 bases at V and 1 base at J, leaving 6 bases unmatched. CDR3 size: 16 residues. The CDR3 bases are TGCGCCAGCAGCCCCGGACTAGCGGGCCTCCAAGAGACCCAGTACTTC. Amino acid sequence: CASSPGLAGLQETQYF.

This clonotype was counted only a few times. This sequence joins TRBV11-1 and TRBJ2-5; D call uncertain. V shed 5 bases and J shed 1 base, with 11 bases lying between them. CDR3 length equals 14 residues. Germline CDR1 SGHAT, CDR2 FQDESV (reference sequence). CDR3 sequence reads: CASSRRSFQETQYF. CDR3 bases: TGTGCCAGCAGCCGCCGTTCGTTCCAAGAGACCCAGTACTTC.

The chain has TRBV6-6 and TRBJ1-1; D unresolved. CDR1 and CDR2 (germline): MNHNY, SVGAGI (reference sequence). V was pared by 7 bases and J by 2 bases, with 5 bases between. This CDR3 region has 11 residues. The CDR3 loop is CASTGNTEAFF. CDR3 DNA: TGTGCCAGCACTGGCAACACTGAAGCTTTCTTT.

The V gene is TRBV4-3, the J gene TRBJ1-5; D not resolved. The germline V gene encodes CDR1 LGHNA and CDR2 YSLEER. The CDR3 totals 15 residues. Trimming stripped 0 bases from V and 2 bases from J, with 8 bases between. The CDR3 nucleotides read TGCGCCAGCAGCCAAGAATGGGGTCGCAATCAGCCCCAGCATTTT. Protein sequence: CASSQEWGRNQPQHF.

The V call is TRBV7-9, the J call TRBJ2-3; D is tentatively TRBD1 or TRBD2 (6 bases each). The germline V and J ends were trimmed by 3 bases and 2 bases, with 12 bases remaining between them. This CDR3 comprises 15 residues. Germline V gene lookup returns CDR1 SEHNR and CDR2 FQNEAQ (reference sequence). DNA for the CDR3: TGTGCCAGCAGCTTGGGGGCGGGATACACAGATACGCAGTATTTT. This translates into CASSLGAGYTDTQYF.

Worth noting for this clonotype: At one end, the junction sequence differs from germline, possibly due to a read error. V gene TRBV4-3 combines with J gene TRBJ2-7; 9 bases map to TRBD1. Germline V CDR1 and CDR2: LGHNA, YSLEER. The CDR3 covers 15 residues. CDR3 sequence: CARSQTQGASYEQYF. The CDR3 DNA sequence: TGCGCCCGCAGCCAGACACAGGGGGCTTCCTACGAGCAGTACTTC.

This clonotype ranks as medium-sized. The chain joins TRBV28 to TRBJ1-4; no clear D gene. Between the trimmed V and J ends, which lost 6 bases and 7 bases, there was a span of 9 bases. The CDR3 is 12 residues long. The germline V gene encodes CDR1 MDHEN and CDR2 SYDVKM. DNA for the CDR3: TGTGCCAGCAGCCGACGAACTGAAAAACTGTTTTTT. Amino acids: CASSRRTEKLFF.

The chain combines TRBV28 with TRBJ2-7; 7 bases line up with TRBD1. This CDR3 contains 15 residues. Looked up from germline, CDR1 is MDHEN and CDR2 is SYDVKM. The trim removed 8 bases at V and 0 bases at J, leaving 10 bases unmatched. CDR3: CASRRGGQSSYEQYF. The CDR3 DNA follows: TGTGCCAGCCGAAGAGGGGGACAGAGCTCCTACGAGCAGTACTTC.

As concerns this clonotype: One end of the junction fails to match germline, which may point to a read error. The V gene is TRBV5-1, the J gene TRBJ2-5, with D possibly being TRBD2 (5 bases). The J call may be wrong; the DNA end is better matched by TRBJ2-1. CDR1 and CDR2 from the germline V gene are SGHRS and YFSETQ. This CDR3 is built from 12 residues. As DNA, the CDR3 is TGCGCCAGCAGCTTGGGGAGGAATGGGCAGTTCTTC. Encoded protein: CASSLGRNGQFF.

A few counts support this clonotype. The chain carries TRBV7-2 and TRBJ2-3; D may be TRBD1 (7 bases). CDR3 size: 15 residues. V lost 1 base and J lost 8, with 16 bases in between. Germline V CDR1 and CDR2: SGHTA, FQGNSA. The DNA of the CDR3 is TGTGCCAGCAGCTTAGGAGGGGGCGGGGTTCGTACGCAGTATTTT. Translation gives CASSLGGGGVRTQYF.

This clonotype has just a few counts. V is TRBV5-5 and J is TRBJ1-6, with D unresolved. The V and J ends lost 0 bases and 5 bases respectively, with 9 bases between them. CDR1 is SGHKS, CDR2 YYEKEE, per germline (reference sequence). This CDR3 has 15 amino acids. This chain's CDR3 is CASSLVTANNSPLHF. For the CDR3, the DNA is TGTGCCAGCAGCTTGGTTACAGCCAATAATTCACCCCTCCACTTT.

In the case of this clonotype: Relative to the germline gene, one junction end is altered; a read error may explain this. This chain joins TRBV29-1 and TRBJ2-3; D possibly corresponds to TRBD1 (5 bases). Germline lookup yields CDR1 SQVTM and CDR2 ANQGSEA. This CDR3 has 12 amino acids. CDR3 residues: CSADLSTGTQYF. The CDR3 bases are TGCAGCGCCGATCTGAGCACAGGTACGCAGTATTTT.

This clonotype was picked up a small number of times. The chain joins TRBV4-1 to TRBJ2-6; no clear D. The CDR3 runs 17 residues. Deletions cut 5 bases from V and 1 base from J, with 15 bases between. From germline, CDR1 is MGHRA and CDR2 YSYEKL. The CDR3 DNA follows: TGCGCCAGCAGCGTCGGGCCTACGACATCTGGGGCCAACGTCCTGACTTTC. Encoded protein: CASSVGPTTSGANVLTF.

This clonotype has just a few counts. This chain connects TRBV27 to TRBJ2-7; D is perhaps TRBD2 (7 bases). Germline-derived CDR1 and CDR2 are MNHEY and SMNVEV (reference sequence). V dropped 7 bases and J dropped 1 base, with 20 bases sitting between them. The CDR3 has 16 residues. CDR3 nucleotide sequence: TGTGCCAGCACCTCCCCAGGGGCTAGCGGTTCCTACGAGCAGTACTTC. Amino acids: CASTSPGASGSYEQYF.

The CDR3 sequence is CASSQVGNGLYEQYF. The CDR3 DNA sequence: TGTGCCAGCAGCCAAGTAGGAAACGGGCTCTACGAGCAGTACTTC. The chain recombines TRBV14 with TRBJ2-7; D is uncertain. Per the germline V gene, CDR1 is SGHDN and CDR2 is FVKESK. V lost 1 base and J 3 bases, leaving 13 bases between the germline ends. The CDR3 consists of 15 residues.

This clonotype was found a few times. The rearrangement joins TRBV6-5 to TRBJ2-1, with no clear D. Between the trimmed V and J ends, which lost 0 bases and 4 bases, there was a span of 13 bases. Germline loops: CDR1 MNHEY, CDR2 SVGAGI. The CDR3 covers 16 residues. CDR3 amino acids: CASSYSMGISYNEQFF. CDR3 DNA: TGTGCCAGCAGTTACTCGATGGGGATATCATACAATGAGCAGTTCTTC.

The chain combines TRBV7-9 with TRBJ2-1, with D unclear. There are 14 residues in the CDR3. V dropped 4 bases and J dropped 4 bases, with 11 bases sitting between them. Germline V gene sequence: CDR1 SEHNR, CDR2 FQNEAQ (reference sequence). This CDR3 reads CASSSGPEYNEQFF. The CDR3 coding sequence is TGTGCCAGCAGCTCGGGCCCAGAGTACAATGAGCAGTTCTTC.

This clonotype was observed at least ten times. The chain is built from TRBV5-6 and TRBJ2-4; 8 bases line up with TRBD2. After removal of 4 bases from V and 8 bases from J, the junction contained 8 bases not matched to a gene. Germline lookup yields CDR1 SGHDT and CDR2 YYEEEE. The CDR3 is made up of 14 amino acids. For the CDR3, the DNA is TGTGCCAGCAGCCACGGGACTAGAGGGGACATTCAGTACTTC. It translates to CASSHGTRGDIQYF.

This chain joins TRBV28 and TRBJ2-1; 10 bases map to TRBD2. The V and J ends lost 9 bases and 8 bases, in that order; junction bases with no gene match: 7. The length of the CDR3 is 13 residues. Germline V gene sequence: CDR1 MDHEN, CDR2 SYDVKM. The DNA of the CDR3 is TGTGCCAGTTTAGCGGGGGGTGGAGATGAGCAGTTCTTC. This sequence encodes CASLAGGGDEQFF.